This is a list of T cell receptor beta chains from one sample in a study of graft-versus-host responses after intestinal transplantation. This table comes from immunoSEQ multiplex PCR, and its TCRdb copy is limited to in-frame clones, with some not included. The repertoire consists of some 15,000 clones, with 80% occurring once and the leading ten covering roughly 18%. This material consisted of ileum tissue, taken roughly 100 days after intestinal transplant. These TCRs come from a human patient who received an intestinal transplant, so some T cells may come from the graft donor. The CDR3 runs from the conserved cysteine through the conserved F or W. D genes are given only for firm matches. For some rows the clone size is stated as once, few or many, or as a class when expanded; others skip it.

v_gene	j_gene	d_gene	abundance	CDR3nt	CDR3aa
TRBV28	TRBJ2-1	.	once	TGTGCCAGCAGTACTCACAGGGAGTCTAGCGATGAGCAGTTCTTC	CASSTHRESSDEQFF
TRBV9	TRBJ2-3	TRBD2	.	TGTGCCAGCAGCGTAGGAGGCGGGAGTCCCACAGATACGCAGTATTTT	CASSVGGGSPTDTQYF
TRBV7-9	TRBJ2-1	.	.	TGTGCCAGCAGCTTAATCCTAGACAATGAGCAGTTCTTC	CASSLILDNEQFF
TRBV21-1	TRBJ2-7	.	.	TGTGCCAGCTATACGCGACTAGCTGTCTACGAGCAGTACTTC	CASYTRLAVYEQYF
TRBV11-2	TRBJ1-5	.	.	TGTGCCAGCAGTTTCGGACCGAGCGCGATTCAGCCCCAGCATTTT	CASSFGPSAIQPQHF
TRBV2	TRBJ1-2	TRBD1	.	TGTGCCAGCAGTGACTACATGGGACAGATCTATGGCTACACCTTC	CASSDYMGQIYGYTF
TRBV9	TRBJ2-7	TRBD1	.	TGTGCCAGCAGCACAGGGGGATTCGGTTACGAGCAGTACTTC	CASSTGGFGYEQYF
TRBV11-2	TRBJ2-7	TRBD2	.	TGTGCCAGCAGCTTAGTATCGAGCGGGGGATTTCCCTACGAGCAGTACTTC	CASSLVSSGGFPYEQYF
TRBV28	TRBJ2-4	TRBD2	once	TGTGCCAGCACCTCCCATCGGGGGGTTAAAAACATTCAGTACTTC	CASTSHRGVKNIQYF
TRBV7-8	TRBJ2-1	TRBD2	few	TGTGCCAGCAGCTTAGGCGCTAGCGGGCACTCCTACAATGAGCAGTTCTTC	CASSLGASGHSYNEQFF
TRBV7-9	TRBJ2-3	TRBD2	.	TGTGCCAGCAGCTTAGTCTCTAGCGGGAGGGTCCTCACAGATACGCAGTATTTT	CASSLVSSGRVLTDTQYF
TRBV27	TRBJ2-1	.	.	TGTGCCAGCAGTCCACCCAGCGGGGAGCAGTTCTTC	CASSPPSGEQFF
TRBV4-1	TRBJ2-2	TRBD2	.	TGCGCCAGCAGCCCCGGACTAGCGGGGGGGACAACCGGGGAGCTGTTTTTT	CASSPGLAGGTTGELFF
TRBV9	TRBJ1-1	.	once	TGTGCCAGCAGCGTAGATAACACTGAAGCTTTCTTT	CASSVDNTEAFF
TRBV6-5	TRBJ1-1	.	.	TGTGCCAGCAGTACGACACGGAACACTGAAGCTTTCTTT	CASSTTRNTEAFF
TRBV13	TRBJ2-7	.	few	TGTGCCAGCAGCAGTCAACGGGTCTCCTACGAGCAGTACTTC	CASSSQRVSYEQYF
TRBV6-5	TRBJ2-7	TRBD2	once	TGTGCCAGCAGTGTTAGCGGGAGGGCCAACGAGCAGTACTTC	CASSVSGRANEQYF
TRBV27	TRBJ1-5	.	.	TGTGCCAGCAGTTTCCCCCTTAGTGGGTTCAATCAGCCCCAGCATTTT	CASSFPLSGFNQPQHF
TRBV6-6	TRBJ1-5	.	.	TGTGCCAGCAGTTCCCCTAGCAATCAGCCCCAGCATTTT	CASSSPSNQPQHF
TRBV5-6	TRBJ1-3	.	.	TGTGCCAGCAGCTCAGACTCAACCCTTTCTCCGAGCTCTGGAAACACCATATATTTT	CASSSDSTLSPSSGNTIYF
TRBV10-1	TRBJ2-3	TRBD2	.	TGCGCCAGCAGTGAGGTGGGACTAGCGGGAGGGCCCATAGATACGCAGTATTTT	CASSEVGLAGGPIDTQYF
TRBV5-3	TRBJ2-7	TRBD1	.	TGTGCCACCACCCTGGACAGGGAATACGAGCAGTACTTC	CATTLDREYEQYF
TRBV6-1	TRBJ1-5	.	.	TGTGCCAGCAGTGGCTTAGGAGGGACGAGCCAGCCCCAGCATTTT	CASSGLGGTSQPQHF
TRBV5-1	TRBJ2-5	.	.	TGCGCCAGCAGCTGGACGATCAAGGACAGAGGTCGGGAGACCCAGTACTTC	CASSWTIKDRGRETQYF
TRBV29-1	TRBJ1-2	.	.	TGCAGCGTTGAAGACTCTCGAGGGGAGGGCTACACCTTC	CSVEDSRGEGYTF
TRBV19	TRBJ1-6	TRBD1	.	TGTGCCAGTAGTATAAACAGGGGGGAGTATTCACCCCTCCACTTT	CASSINRGEYSPLHF
TRBV10-3	TRBJ1-1	TRBD1	.	TGTGCCATCAGTGACCGGGACAGTGAAGCTTTCTTT	CAISDRDSEAFF
TRBV9	TRBJ1-1	.	.	TGTGCCAGCAGCGTAGTCAGAGGGGGCACTGAAGCTTTCTTT	CASSVVRGGTEAFF
TRBV9	TRBJ2-2	.	.	TGTGCCAGCAGCCCCCGGAGTCGAGGGAACACCGGGGAGCTGTTTTTT	CASSPRSRGNTGELFF
TRBV4-2	TRBJ1-2	.	.	TGTGCCAGCAGCCAAGAAGCCCCACTGGGAGGCTTCACAGTCCCAAACTATGGCTACACCTTC	CASSQEAPLGGFTVPNYGYTF
TRBV28	TRBJ2-7	.	.	TGTGCCAGCAGTTTCTTCCCTAGGGGGGAGCAGTACTTC	CASSFFPRGEQYF
TRBV11-2	TRBJ1-1	.	few	TGTGCCAGCAGCCAAGGGGTCAGGGCTGAAGCTTTCTTT	CASSQGVRAEAFF
TRBV27	TRBJ1-1	.	.	TGTGCCAGCAGTTTTAGCGCGGCCAACACTGAAGCTTTCTTT	CASSFSAANTEAFF
TRBV27	TRBJ1-1	.	.	TGTGCCAGCAGCCTAAGACAACCATACACTGAAGCTTTCTTT	CASSLRQPYTEAFF
TRBV11-2	TRBJ1-1	TRBD1	.	TGTGCCAGCAGCCTGTGGACAGGTATGAACACTGAAGCTTTCTTT	CASSLWTGMNTEAFF
TRBV4-3	TRBJ2-5	TRBD2	.	TGCGCCAGCAGCCAAGAGGTAGCGGGAGGGATACAAGAGACCCAGTACTTC	CASSQEVAGGIQETQYF
TRBV5-1	TRBJ1-6	.	.	TGCGCCAGCAGCTTGGTACCGGTAGGGAATTCACCCCTCCACTTT	CASSLVPVGNSPLHF
TRBV20-1	TRBJ1-2	.	.	TGCAGTGCTAGTTACCTCTATGGCTACACCTTC	CSASYLYGYTF
TRBV6-5	TRBJ2-1	TRBD2	few	TGTGCCAGCAGTCGGCGCGGGAGGAGAAATGAGCAGTTCTTC	CASSRRGRRNEQFF
TRBV9	TRBJ1-2	TRBD1	.	TGTGCCAGCAGCCAGGGACAGTTCTATGGCTACACCTTC	CASSQGQFYGYTF
TRBV28	TRBJ1-1	TRBD1	.	TGTGCCAGCAGGGAGTATTGGACAGGGGGCCGGTACACTGAAGCTTTCTTT	CASREYWTGGRYTEAFF
TRBV28	TRBJ1-6	.	.	TGTGCCATTTCTGACAGAACTTCTAATTCACCCCTCCACTTT	CAISDRTSNSPLHF
TRBV30	TRBJ1-2	.	.	TGTGCCTGGAGTACCCCGACAAGGATCTATGGCTACACCTTC	CAWSTPTRIYGYTF
TRBV5-4	TRBJ2-1	TRBD2	.	TGTGCCAGCAGCCCAGAGTTGACTAGCGGGAGGGCCGGTGAGCAGTTCTTC	CASSPELTSGRAGEQFF